This T cell receptor beta chain was observed in a study of T cell changes during pregnancy in multiple sclerosis. This CDR3 has 15 residues. The V segment lost 3 bases and the J segment 6 bases; nucleotides outside the gene matches: 6. Looked up from germline, CDR1 is MNHEY and CDR2 is SMNVEV (reference sequence). Clones were read by immunoSEQ multiplex PCR, and TCRdb kept only the in-frame ones, dropping some. In the table there are around 45,000 clones, roughly nine tenths of which are singletons. The receptor was derived from a female donor with multiple sclerosis, enrolled in a pregnancy study. The chain joins TRBV27 to TRBJ2-2, with TRBD2 matching 8 bases. This specimen consisted of CD8+ T cells from peripheral blood mononuclear cells, obtained in the second trimester of pregnancy. The CDR3 reads CASSFGSGVSGELFF. The CDR3, as DNA: TGTGCCAGCAGTTTTGGTAGCGGGGTTTCCGGGGAGCTGTTTTTT.